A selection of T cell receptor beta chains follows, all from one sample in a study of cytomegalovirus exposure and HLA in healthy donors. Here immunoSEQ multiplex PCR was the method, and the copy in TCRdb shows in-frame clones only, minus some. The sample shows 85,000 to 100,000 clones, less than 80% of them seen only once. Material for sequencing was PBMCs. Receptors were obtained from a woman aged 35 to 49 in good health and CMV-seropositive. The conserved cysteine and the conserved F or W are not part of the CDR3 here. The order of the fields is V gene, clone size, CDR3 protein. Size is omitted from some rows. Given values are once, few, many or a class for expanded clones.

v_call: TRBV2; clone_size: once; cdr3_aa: ASTPLGLAGNEQF
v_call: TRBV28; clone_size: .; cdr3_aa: ASFGGADYNEQF
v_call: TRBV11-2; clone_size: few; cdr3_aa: ASSWDRETQY
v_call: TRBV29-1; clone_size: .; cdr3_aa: SVTSSTDTQY
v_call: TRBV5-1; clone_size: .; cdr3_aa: ASSSTSLRAGELF
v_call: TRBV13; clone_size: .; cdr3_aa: ASSPQGRDSPLH
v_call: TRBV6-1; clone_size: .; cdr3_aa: ASSGQVQPQH
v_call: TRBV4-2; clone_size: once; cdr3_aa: ASSQDRVGAETQY
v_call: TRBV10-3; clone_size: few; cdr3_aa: AISLGLAGESGELF
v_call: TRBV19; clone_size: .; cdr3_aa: ASSPSAGQPQH
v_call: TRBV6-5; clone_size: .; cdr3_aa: ASSLQGSSYNEQF
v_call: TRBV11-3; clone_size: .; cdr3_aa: ASSPQAGIVNEQF
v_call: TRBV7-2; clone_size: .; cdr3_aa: ARETSGGNEQF
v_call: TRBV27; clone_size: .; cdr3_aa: ASRRDSGNQPQH
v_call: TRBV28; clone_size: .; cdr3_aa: ASSSGGARSTDTQY
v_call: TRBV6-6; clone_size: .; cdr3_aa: ASSGGRDPGGEQF
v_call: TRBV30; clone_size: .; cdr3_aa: AWTQRENEKLF
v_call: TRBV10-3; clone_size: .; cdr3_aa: ATKGVTGSSYEQY
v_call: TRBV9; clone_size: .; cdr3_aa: ASSVEDRAYNEQF
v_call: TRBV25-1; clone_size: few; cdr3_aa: ASSDHSYEQY
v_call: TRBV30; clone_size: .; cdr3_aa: AWSVRGGDNEQF
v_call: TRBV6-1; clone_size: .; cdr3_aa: ASSDFIQSSYNEQF
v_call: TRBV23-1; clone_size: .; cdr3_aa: ASSRAGYNQPQH